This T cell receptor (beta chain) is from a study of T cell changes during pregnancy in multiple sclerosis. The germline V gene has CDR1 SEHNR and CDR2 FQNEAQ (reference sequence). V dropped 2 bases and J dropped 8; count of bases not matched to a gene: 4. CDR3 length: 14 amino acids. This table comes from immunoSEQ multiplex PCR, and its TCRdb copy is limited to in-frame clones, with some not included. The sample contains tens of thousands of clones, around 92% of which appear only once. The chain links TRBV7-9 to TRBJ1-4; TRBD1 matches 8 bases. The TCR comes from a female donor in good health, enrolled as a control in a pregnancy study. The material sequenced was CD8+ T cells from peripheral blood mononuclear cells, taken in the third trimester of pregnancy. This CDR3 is CASSLSTGGEKLFF. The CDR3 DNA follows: TGTGCCAGCAGCTTAAGCACAGGGGGGGAAAAACTGTTTTTT. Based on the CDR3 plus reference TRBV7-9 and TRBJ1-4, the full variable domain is DTGVSQNPRHKITKRGQNVTFRCDPISEHNRLYWYRQTLGQGPEFLTYFQNEAQLEKSRLLSDRFSAERPKGSFSTLEIQRTEQGDSAMYLCASSLSTGGEKLFFGSGTQLSVL.